This TCR beta chain derives from a study of STAT5B mutations in CD4+ large granular lymphocyte leukemia (dated by TCRdb to between 2022 and 2023). For the study in its entirety: Among healthy controls, the CDR3 'QG' motif was associated with a particular HLA allele. The study compared the TCRbeta repertoires of patients with CD4+ T-cell large granular lymphocyte leukemia against those of healthy blood donors. The purity of purified fractions was confirmed by flow cytometry on FACSCanto II or FACSVerse to exceed 95% among lymphocytes.

From the germline V gene (reference sequence), CDR1 is MNHEY and CDR2 is SMNVEV. From the cysteine through the phenylalanine, the CDR3 covers 15 amino acids. Left in the record is the CDR3 DNA by itself, 45 bases read in frame from the first base. V trim: 0 bases; J trim: 5 bases; unmatched bases: 0. The full study reports these points: Enrichment of TRBV06-family usage was observed among the top patient clones (8/27) relative to healthy controls (2/35). Main leukemic clonotypes were private to each patient, although 20% to 25% of the main leukemic clonotypes were found at low frequency in the non-leukemic repertoires of other patients. Greater clonality appeared to be present in CD4-sorted patient repertoires than in healthy CD4+ repertoires, and the difference was retained after the putative leukemic clones were removed. Data were not HLA-matched; higher clonality in CD4+ versus CD8+ T-LGLL could reflect the relatively small sample size.

The immunoSEQ assay at survey resolution was used to sequence TCRbeta rearrangements from genomic DNA. The paper's processing steps were these. In the TCR sequencing data, the smallest productive clonotype frequency that could be detected was 2.59 x 10-5. Only productive TCRbeta rearrangements, meaning sequences that were complete and in-frame, were kept for the analyses. Simpson clonality, calculated in the immunoSEQ Analyzer version 3.0, was used as the measure of sample clonality. Clones were categorized by frequency as very rare, small, medium, large (1-20%) or hyperexpanded (>20%). Generation probabilities were estimated with OLGA 1.2.3, V-gene circos plots were generated with VDJtools, specificities were searched for in VDJdb, and CDR3 motifs were identified with GLIPH. The source is immuneACCESS, and TCRdb retained only in-frame sequences with V and J called. Part of the clones is not carried over; for the studies checked, unresolved V genes explain less than half of this, and the remainder is unexplained. Clone size and V and J calls were adopted from that table, with D and trimming inferred from the DNA. The sample table records 20,000 to 25,000 clones; about 70% of these occur just once. The top ten clones comprise 9.8% of the sample.

The healthy controls were 37 blood donors, and the buffy coats of these donors were supplied by the Finnish Red Cross blood service. All TCR-sequenced material derived from peripheral blood: patient blood samples and healthy donor buffy coats. Peripheral blood mononuclear cells were isolated by Ficoll-Hypaque gradient centrifugation. CD4+ cells were purified magnetically from the buffy coats of healthy controls. The Gentra Puregene Cell and Tissue kit was used to extract genomic DNA, and a Qubit 2.0 fluorometer was used to measure the amount of genomic DNA. On this clone: What this receptor recognizes is not known. There are no base qualities to consult, and no much larger clone falls within one base.

The chain joins TRBV27 to TRBJ2-2; 10 junctional bases match TRBD2. This TCR was sampled from a human donor in good health. Sequences were obtained from CD4+ T cells from blood buffy coats. The DNA reads as follows: TGTGCCAGCAGTTTATCACTAGCGGGAACCGGGGAGCTGTTTTTT. Its protein product is CASSLSLAGTGELFF.